The rows below give T cell receptor beta chains drawn from one sample of a study of OX40 agonist ivuxolimab in advanced cancers. Assay used: immunoSEQ multiplex PCR; TCRdb lists only in-frame clones, some missing. The repertoire holds 57,000 or so clones, roughly 85% seen once, with approximately 5% in the top ten. The specimen was CD4+ or CD8+ T cells sorted from blood, collected in a trial of the OX40 agonist ivuxolimab. These receptors originate from an adult with an advanced solid tumor such as melanoma, head and neck, liver or kidney cancer. The CDR3 runs from the conserved cysteine through the conserved F or W. D genes are given only for firm matches. For some rows the clone size is stated as once, few or many, or as a class when expanded; others skip it.

size	V	J	D	CDR3	DNA
NA	TRBV2	TRBJ2-1	TRBD2	CASSRLAGVRNEQFF	TGTGCCAGCAGCAGACTAGCGGGAGTGAGAAATGAGCAGTTCTTC
once	TRBV7-2	TRBJ2-3	TRBD2	CASSNSGSGYTQYF	TGTGCCAGCAGTAATAGCGGGAGTGGATATACGCAGTATTTT
NA	TRBV10-3	TRBJ2-3	TRBD2	CAISGTSGSGTDTQYF	TGTGCCATCAGTGGGACTAGCGGGAGTGGCACAGATACGCAGTATTTT
NA	TRBV5-1	TRBJ2-2	TRBD1	CASSKGTAVTGELFF	TGCGCCAGCAGCAAGGGGACAGCTGTCACCGGGGAGCTGTTTTTT
NA	TRBV9	TRBJ2-7	NA	CASSSDSYEQYF	TGTGCCAGCAGCTCCGATTCCTACGAGCAGTACTTC
NA	TRBV2	TRBJ1-2	NA	CASSERVSYGYTF	TGTGCCAGCAGTGAGCGCGTTTCCTATGGCTACACCTTC
NA	TRBV28	TRBJ2-6	NA	CASKMADEVRANVLTF	TGTGCCAGCAAGATGGCTGACGAAGTCAGGGCCAACGTCCTGACTTTC
NA	TRBV18	TRBJ1-6	NA	CASSPTDNSPLHF	TGTGCCAGCTCACCCACGGATAATTCACCCCTCCACTTT
NA	TRBV6-1	TRBJ2-1	TRBD2	CASRPSGSYNEQFF	TGTGCCAGCCGTCCTAGCGGGAGCTACAATGAGCAGTTCTTC
few	TRBV28	TRBJ1-3	NA	CASYPGSSGNTIYF	TGTGCCAGTTACCCGGGTAGCTCTGGAAACACCATATATTTT
NA	TRBV7-6	TRBJ2-2	TRBD1	CASSLAIGQGAGELFF	TGTGCCAGCAGCTTAGCGATCGGACAGGGGGCCGGGGAGCTGTTTTTT
NA	TRBV2	TRBJ2-3	NA	CASNFDSFTDTQYF	TGTGCCAGCAATTTCGACTCTTTCACAGATACGCAGTATTTT
few	TRBV6-1	TRBJ2-3	TRBD2	CASLTSGWVWTQYF	TGTGCCAGCCTCACTAGCGGGTGGGTGTGGACGCAGTATTTT
NA	TRBV14	TRBJ2-7	NA	CASSQDQFYAEQYF	TGTGCCAGCAGCCAAGACCAGTTTTATGCCGAGCAGTACTTC
few	TRBV7-2	TRBJ2-1	NA	CASSSLGSEQFF	TGTGCCAGCAGCTCCCTAGGAAGTGAGCAGTTCTTC
NA	TRBV5-8	TRBJ2-3	TRBD2	CASPRLARDTQYF	TGTGCCAGCCCTCGACTAGCACGAGATACGCAGTATTTT
NA	TRBV11-2	TRBJ2-1	TRBD2	CTSSQDRSGGEQFF	TGTACCAGCAGCCAGGACCGCTCCGGGGGGGAGCAGTTCTTC
NA	TRBV30	TRBJ2-5	NA	CAWSVTGQETQYF	TGTGCCTGGAGTGTTACGGGGCAAGAGACCCAGTACTTC
NA	TRBV28	TRBJ2-2	NA	CASSRRENANTGELFF	TGTGCCAGCAGCCGCCGGGAGAACGCGAACACCGGGGAGCTGTTTTTT
NA	TRBV6-1	TRBJ1-2	NA	CASSEPGDPGYGYTF	TGTGCCAGCAGTGAACCCGGAGACCCTGGCTATGGCTACACCTTC
NA	TRBV5-1	TRBJ2-3	NA	CASSLEDTQYF	TGCGCCAGCAGCTTGGAGGATACGCAGTATTTT
NA	TRBV5-4	TRBJ1-2	TRBD1	CASSSNQGQGGYTF	TGTGCCAGCAGTTCCAACCAGGGACAGGGAGGCTACACCTTC
once	TRBV19	TRBJ1-1	NA	CASSARGGTEAFF	TGTGCCAGTAGCGCCAGGGGCGGTACTGAAGCTTTCTTT
NA	TRBV19	TRBJ1-5	NA	CASRGASNQPQHF	TGTGCCAGTAGAGGGGCGTCTAATCAGCCCCAGCATTTT
NA	TRBV9	TRBJ2-1	NA	CASSGFATAYNEQFF	TGTGCCAGCAGCGGGTTCGCGACAGCATACAATGAGCAGTTCTTC
NA	TRBV5-5	TRBJ2-6	TRBD1	CASSLRTGESSGANVLTF	TGTGCCAGCAGCCTACGGACAGGGGAAAGTTCCGGGGCCAACGTCCTGACTTTC
NA	TRBV10-3	TRBJ2-3	TRBD2	CAIQTSGSTDTQYF	TGTGCCATCCAGACTAGCGGGAGCACAGATACGCAGTATTTT
few	TRBV6-1	TRBJ2-5	TRBD2	CATLAGVLQETQYF	TGTGCCACCCTAGCGGGAGTTCTCCAAGAGACCCAGTACTTC
NA	TRBV19	TRBJ1-5	TRBD1	CASSIGGDRANQPQHF	TGTGCCAGTAGTATAGGGGGGGACAGGGCCAATCAGCCCCAGCATTTT
NA	TRBV27	TRBJ2-7	NA	CASSVETGSTYEQYF	TGTGCCAGCAGTGTCGAGACGGGATCTACCTACGAGCAGTACTTC
NA	TRBV7-9	TRBJ1-2	TRBD1	CASSLTTGTGVTF	TGTGCCAGCAGTCTAACCACCGGGACAGGGGTCACCTTC
few	TRBV21-1	TRBJ1-2	NA	CASSKRNGDSAGYTF	TGTGCCAGCAGCAAAAGAAATGGAGACAGTGCTGGCTACACCTTC
NA	TRBV2	TRBJ2-2	NA	CASRLTGGTGELFF	TGTGCCAGCAGATTGACAGGTGGTACCGGGGAGCTGTTTTTT
NA	TRBV2	TRBJ1-2	NA	CATTASSLAGYGYTF	TGTGCCACCACCGCCTCCAGTCTAGCTGGGTATGGCTACACCTTC
NA	TRBV27	TRBJ2-7	TRBD2	CASTRGGTSSYEQYF	TGTGCCAGCACGAGAGGCGGGACTAGCTCCTACGAGCAGTACTTC
NA	TRBV10-3	TRBJ2-1	TRBD2	CAISPGTSGYNEQFF	TGTGCCATCAGCCCCGGGACTAGCGGCTACAATGAGCAGTTCTTC
NA	TRBV18	TRBJ1-1	NA	CASSRNRENTEAFF	TGTGCCAGCTCAAGGAACAGGGAGAACACTGAAGCTTTCTTT
NA	TRBV18	TRBJ2-7	NA	CASTSGSSSYEQYF	TGTGCCAGCACTTCGGGGTCCAGCTCCTACGAGCAGTACTTC
NA	TRBV5-4	TRBJ1-1	NA	CASSDQGLTEAFF	TGTGCCAGCAGCGACCAGGGGCTCACTGAAGCTTTCTTT
NA	TRBV10-3	TRBJ2-3	NA	CAISEGHERTDTQYF	TGTGCCATCAGTGAAGGTCATGAACGGACAGATACGCAGTATTTT
once	TRBV6-6	TRBJ2-7	TRBD1	CASTPQGAEEQYF	TGTGCCAGCACCCCACAGGGGGCGGAAGAGCAGTACTTC
NA	TRBV5-5	TRBJ2-7	TRBD2	CASSGLAGEGYEQYF	TGTGCCAGCAGCGGACTAGCGGGAGAGGGGTACGAGCAGTACTTC
NA	TRBV5-1	TRBJ2-3	NA	CASSPKTGSTDTQYF	TGCGCCAGCAGCCCGAAGACTGGTAGCACAGATACGCAGTATTTT
NA	TRBV11-2	TRBJ2-7	NA	CASSFGSPYEQYF	TGTGCCAGCAGCTTTGGGTCCCCCTACGAGCAGTACTTC
once	TRBV18	TRBJ2-7	TRBD1	CASSPRPFYGTGDTYEQYF	TGTGCCAGCTCACCACGGCCCTTTTACGGGACAGGGGACACCTACGAGCAGTACTTC
once	TRBV11-3	TRBJ1-1	NA	CASSREAGTEAFF	TGTGCCAGCAGCCGGGAGGCGGGCACTGAAGCTTTCTTT
NA	TRBV6-1	TRBJ1-4	TRBD1	CASSTQGGNEKLFF	TGTGCCAGCAGTACACAGGGGGGAAATGAAAAACTGTTTTTT
NA	TRBV25-1	TRBJ2-5	NA	CASGETQYF	TGTGCCAGCGGGGAGACCCAGTACTTC
NA	TRBV19	TRBJ1-4	TRBD1	CASSMRTGINEKLFF	TGTGCCAGTAGTATGCGGACAGGGATTAATGAAAAACTGTTTTTT